These 32 T cell receptor beta chains were sequenced from one sample in a study of T cells after posttransplantation cyclophosphamide. Profiled with immunoSEQ multiplex PCR; TCRdb holds only in-frame clones, not every one. Among about 6,800 clones listed, just over 90% were seen once. A marrow graft followed busulfan-fludarabine conditioning, with cyclophosphamide on days +3 and +4. This specimen was PBMCs, taken 1404 days after allogeneic stem cell transplant with posttransplant cyclophosphamide. The receptors here all came from a female patient in her fifties who received an allogeneic stem cell transplant from a related donor, was CMV-positive, and had no GVHD. A subset of T cells may come from the graft donor.

The gene calls are TRBV9 and TRBJ2-1; 7 bases fit TRBD2. The CDR3 length is 13 residues. CDR1 and CDR2 from the germline V gene are SGDLS and YYNGEE. J gave up 8 bases and V 3 bases, and 5 bases lay outside the gene matches. CDR3 sequence reads: CASSGGGEDEQFF. CDR3 nucleotide sequence: TGTGCCAGCAGCGGTGGGGGGGAGGATGAGCAGTTCTTC.

V gene TRBV2 combines with J gene TRBJ2-1; D is unresolved. Trimming removed 1 base from V and 9 bases from J, with 7 bases in between. CDR1 SNHLY and CDR2 FYNNEI come from the germline V gene. This CDR3 has 12 amino acids. The DNA for the CDR3 is TGTGCCAGCAGTGAAGTGGCAGGTGAGCAGTTCTTC. It encodes CASSEVAGEQFF.

The chain carries TRBV12-2 and TRBJ2-7; TRBD1, the D gene given by the table, was not confirmed from the DNA. TRBV12-2 represents a pseudogene. The CDR3 loop spans 17 amino acids. The CDR3 region is CASRFIASTGTADEQYF. Written as DNA, the CDR3 is TGTGCAAGTCGCTTCATAGCCTCCACAGGGACGGCTGACGAGCAGTACTTC.

This chain connects TRBV30 to TRBJ1-4, with 8 positions matching TRBD1. J gave up 7 bases and V 1 base, and 8 bases lay outside the gene matches. The V gene's germline CDR1 is GTSNPN and CDR2 SVGIG (reference sequence). CDR3 length: 15 residues. Here the CDR3 DNA reads TGTGCCTGGAGTGCAGGGCAGGGGGCTCGTGAAAAACTGTTTTTT. Its translation: CAWSAGQGAREKLFF.

The chain recombines TRBV6-5 with TRBJ1-5, with 9 bases fitting TRBD1. This CDR3 comprises 13 residues. V was pared by 6 bases and J by 9 bases, with 6 bases of the junction left unmatched. CDR1 and CDR2 from the germline V gene are MNHEY and SVGAGI. The CDR3 region has the DNA TGTGCCAGCAGGGGACAGGGAGAGGGGCCCCAGCATTTT. Amino acids: CASRGQGEGPQHF.

V usage is TRBV5-1 and J usage is TRBJ1-2; 8 bases match TRBD1. V was pared by 4 bases and J by 4 bases, with 6 bases of the junction left unmatched. The CDR3 has 14 amino acids. CDR1 SGHRS and CDR2 YFSETQ come from the germline V gene. CDR3 region: CASSGGQGPYGYTF. The CDR3 DNA sequence: TGCGCCAGCAGCGGCGGACAGGGTCCCTATGGCTACACCTTC.

The chain joins TRBV11-3 to TRBJ2-1; D is unclear. V was cut by 3 bases and J by 0 bases, with 9 bases left in between. The CDR3 is made up of 15 amino acids. The germline CDR1 and CDR2 sequences are SGHNT and YENEEA. CDR3 residues: CASSFTSSSYNEQFF. CDR3 bases: TGTGCCAGCAGCTTCACTTCTAGCTCCTACAATGAGCAGTTCTTC. Complete variable domain (other parts from reference TRBV11-3 and TRBJ2-1): EAGVVQSPRYKIIEKKQPVAFWCNPISGHNTLYWYLQNLGQGPELLIRYENEEAVDDSQLPKDRFSAERLKGVDSTLKIQPAELGDSAVYLCASSFTSSSYNEQFFGPGTRLTVL.

As to this clone: The junction and the germline gene differ at one end; a read error may be behind it. The sample holds other DNA sequences that translate to the same CDR3. The chain is built from TRBV10-1 and TRBJ2-1; 9 nucleotides align to TRBD1. Germline loops: CDR1 WNHNN, CDR2 SYGVQD (reference sequence). The CDR3 contains 16 residues. The CDR3 loop reads CASSEGTGISYNEQFF. CDR3 in DNA: TGCGCCAGCAGTGAGGGGACAGGGATATCCTATAATGAGCAGTTCTTC.

The chain uses TRBV7-2 and TRBJ2-3; tentative D call: TRBD1 (6 bases). CDR1 and CDR2 from the germline V gene are SGHTA and FQGNSA. The ends were cut back, 3 bases at V and 6 bases at J, with 19 bases in the middle. The CDR3 is 16 amino acids. As DNA, the CDR3 is TGTGCCAGCAGCTTTAAGTTGTCGGGACATTCCGATACGCAGTATTTT. This encodes CASSFKLSGHSDTQYF.

This rearrangement joins TRBV2 to TRBJ1-4; maybe TRBD1 (6 bases). The CDR3 loop spans 14 amino acids. CDR1 and CDR2 (germline): SNHLY, FYNNEI. V was shortened by 6 bases and J by 4 bases, with 12 bases between the two germline ends. In DNA form, the CDR3 reads TGTGCCAGCAGCCGGACAGAGATTAATGAAAAACTGTTTTTT. Residues: CASSRTEINEKLFF.

The chain carries TRBV10-2 and TRBJ2-7, with TRBD1 matching 7 bases. In germline, CDR1 is WSHSY, CDR2 SAAADI. The CDR3 runs 12 residues. The ends lost 8 bases at V and 7 bases at J; junction bases unmatched: 8. DNA of the CDR3: TGCGCCAGCGAAGGGGGCCTCACTGAGCAGTACTTC. This sequence encodes CASEGGLTEQYF.

V and J are TRBV19 and TRBJ1-3; 7 bases agree with TRBD1. From germline, CDR1 is LNHDA and CDR2 SQIVND (reference sequence). This CDR3 is 16 amino acids long. Germline trimming cut 6 bases from V and 2 bases from J; bases unmatched to any gene: 10. The CDR3, as DNA: TGTGCCAGTAGGACCACAGGGGAGCCTGCTGGAAACACCATATATTTT. This sequence encodes CASRTTGEPAGNTIYF.

This sequence joins TRBV15 and TRBJ2-2; TRBD2 matches 9 bases. The CDR3 has 19 amino acids. J was trimmed by 0 bases and V by 5 bases; bases with no gene match: 13. CDR1 and CDR2 (germline): LNHNV, YYDKDF (reference sequence). CDR3 in amino acids: CATSQWWLAGKSNTGELFF. Written as DNA, the CDR3 is TGTGCCACCAGCCAATGGTGGCTAGCGGGGAAATCGAACACCGGGGAGCTGTTTTTT. Using reference TRBV15 and TRBJ2-2 for the parts outside the CDR3, the full variable domain is DAMVIQNPRYQVTQFGKPVTLSCSQTLNHNVMYWYQQKSSQAPKLLFHYYDKDFNNEADTPDNFQSRRPNTSFCFLDIRSPGLGDTAMYLCATSQWWLAGKSNTGELFFGEGSRLTVL.

This chain connects TRBV6-9 to TRBJ2-6; unclear D gene. The CDR3 covers 20 residues. V was shortened by 3 bases and J by 0 bases, with 21 bases between the two germline ends. CDR1 and CDR2 from the germline V gene are MNHGY and SVAAGI. CDR3 sequence (DNA): TGTGCCAGCAGTTACCTACGCCTCGTTCACCACTCCTCTGGGGCCAACGTCCTGACTTTC. Residues: CASSYLRLVHHSSGANVLTF.

The chain employs TRBV27 and TRBJ2-7; 9 bases map to TRBD1. Looked up from germline, CDR1 is MNHEY and CDR2 is SMNVEV (reference sequence). J lost 3 bases, V lost 3 bases, and 9 bases had no gene match. The CDR3 runs to 16 residues. CDR3 amino acids: CASSFSPGTGHYEQYF. The DNA for the CDR3 is TGTGCCAGCAGTTTCTCCCCAGGGACAGGGCACTACGAGCAGTACTTC.

Concerning this clone itself: A read error may produce the germline difference seen at one junction end. CDR3 nucleotides: TGTGCCAGTAGTACGGGACTAGCGGGACCTGGAGATGCGCAGTATTTT. Protein: CASSTGLAGPGDAQYF. The chain combines TRBV19 with TRBJ2-3; TRBD2 matches at 13 bases. CDR3 length equals 16 residues. Germline V lookup: CDR1 LNHDA, CDR2 SQIVND (reference sequence).

J is TRBJ2-2 and V is TRBV4-1, with D possibly TRBD2 on 6 matching bases. This CDR3 has 18 residues. From germline, CDR1 is MGHRA and CDR2 YSYEKL. V lost 4 bases and J 0 bases, leaving 18 bases between the germline ends. CDR3 nucleotides: TGCGCCAGCAGCCGACCGTTGAGTTGGGGGGCGAACACCGGGGAGCTGTTTTTT. It codes for CASSRPLSWGANTGELFF.

This clone was counted only a few times. The chain recombines TRBV27 with TRBJ2-5, with TRBD1 matching over 8 bases. This CDR3 region has 12 residues. Germline assignment: CDR1 MNHEY and CDR2 SMNVEV (reference sequence). The V gene end was trimmed by 6 bases and the J gene end by 7 bases; junction bases not matched to a gene: 4. The CDR3 is CASRTGAGTQYF. CDR3 DNA: TGTGCCAGCAGGACAGGGGCGGGGACCCAGTACTTC.

The rearrangement uses TRBV7-3 and TRBJ1-6; 9 nucleotides agree with TRBD1. V shed 5 bases, J shed 4 bases, and the junction held 6 bases outside the gene matches. This CDR3 spans 16 amino acids. Germline loops: CDR1 SGHTA, CDR2 FQGTGA. This CDR3 reads CASSRTGGGYNSPLHF. CDR3 in DNA: TGTGCCAGCAGCCGTACAGGGGGCGGGTATAATTCACCCCTCCACTTT.

The rearrangement joins TRBV10-3 to TRBJ2-1; D unresolved. The length of the CDR3 is 15 residues. Trimming removed 3 bases at V and 6 bases at J, with 15 bases between. The germline gives CDR1 ENHRY, CDR2 SYGVKD. The DNA of the CDR3 is TGTGCCATCAGTGAACCCCCCGAGATCGGCAATGAGCAGTTCTTC. Translated, it gives CAISEPPEIGNEQFF.

The chain combines TRBV28 with TRBJ2-7, with D unresolved. The CDR3 length is 15 residues. Deletions cut 2 bases from V and 3 bases from J, with 14 bases between. Germline CDR1 MDHEN, CDR2 SYDVKM. CDR3 sequence reads: CASSLGKDFSYEQYF. The CDR3 DNA follows: TGTGCCAGCAGTTTAGGTAAAGACTTCAGCTACGAGCAGTACTTC.

This clone was observed once. The CDR3 DNA follows: TGTGCCATCAGTGTAGGGACAGGGGTCGAGCAGTACTTC. It translates to CAISVGTGVEQYF. The chain couples TRBV10-3 to TRBJ2-7, with 10 bases identical to TRBD1. There are 13 residues in the CDR3. Germline V gene lookup returns CDR1 ENHRY and CDR2 SYGVKD. The V segment lost 4 bases and the J segment 6 bases; nucleotides outside the gene matches: 3.

The chain recombines TRBV7-2 with TRBJ1-1; D may be TRBD1 (6 bases). With 6 bases removed from V and 2 bases from J, the gap between germline ends came to 10 bases. There are 13 residues in the CDR3. Germline-derived CDR1 and CDR2 are SGHTA and FQGNSA. The DNA of the CDR3 is TGTGCCAGCAGTGGACAGCCCAACACTGAAGCTTTCTTT. This sequence encodes CASSGQPNTEAFF.

This chain uses TRBV7-8 with TRBJ1-5, with 9 bases fitting TRBD1. This CDR3 is 19 amino acids long. Germline CDR1 SGHVS, CDR2 FQNEAQ. With 6 bases clipped from V and 0 bases from J, the junction kept 15 bases outside the gene matches. DNA of the CDR3: TGTGCCAGCAGATTACGTGGAGGACAGGGGATATATAGCAATCAGCCCCAGCATTTT. It specifies CASRLRGGQGIYSNQPQHF.

V gene TRBV19 combines with J gene TRBJ2-6; 7 bases are shared with TRBD1. The germline CDR1 and CDR2 sequences are LNHDA and SQIVND (reference sequence). V shed 6 bases, J shed 2 bases, and the junction held 13 bases outside the gene matches. This CDR3 is 18 amino acids long. For the CDR3, the DNA is TGTGCCAGTAGAAGCCGACAGGGAATCAGAACTGGGGCCAACGTCCTGACTTTC. Translating it yields CASRSRQGIRTGANVLTF.

This chain links TRBV6-5 with TRBJ1-1; D remains ambiguous. The V gene lost 6 bases and the J gene lost 10 bases, with 21 bases spanning the gap. Germline V CDR1 and CDR2: MNHEY, SVGAGI. The CDR3 contains 14 residues. The CDR3 DNA sequence: TGTGCCAGCAGCCTTGCCCTATCGACACGAAGAGCTTTCTTT. Translating it yields CASSLALSTRRAFF.

The V and J genes are TRBV23-1 and TRBJ2-5; 10 nucleotides align to TRBD2. TRBV23-1 is known as an ORF, though its function is uncertain. This CDR3 is built from 19 residues. J was trimmed by 4 bases and V by 1 base; bases with no gene match: 15. The CDR3 here is CASSQFSNRLAGVSETQYF. Written as DNA, the CDR3 is TGCGCCAGCAGTCAATTCTCCAATCGCCTAGCGGGGGTGTCAGAGACCCAGTACTTC.

The rearrangement joins TRBV7-3 to TRBJ2-5, with 10 bases matching TRBD2. This CDR3 spans 14 amino acids. The germline CDR1 and CDR2 sequences are SGHTA and FQGTGA. Germline trimming cut 2 bases from V and 8 bases from J; bases unmatched to any gene: 5. The CDR3 is CASSLARTSGTQYF. The DNA for the CDR3 is TGTGCCAGCAGCTTAGCCCGGACTAGCGGAACCCAGTACTTC.

This chain joins TRBV4-1 and TRBJ2-1; perhaps TRBD2 as D (6 bases). V was pared by 1 base and J by 0 bases, with 13 bases between. Germline loops: CDR1 MGHRA, CDR2 YSYEKL. CDR3 size: 17 residues. This chain's CDR3 is CASSQGRAGRSYNEQFF. The DNA of the CDR3 is TGCGCCAGCAGCCAAGGTCGAGCGGGCCGCTCCTACAATGAGCAGTTCTTC.

The J gene is TRBJ1-1, the V gene TRBV28; D might be TRBD1 (6 bases). Trimming took 0 bases from V and 1 from J, leaving 9 bases between them. The germline gives CDR1 MDHEN, CDR2 SYDVKM. The CDR3 is made up of 15 amino acids. The CDR3 DNA reads TGTGCCAGCAGTTTATGGGGCAGGGGGAACACTGAAGCTTTCTTT. Its protein product is CASSLWGRGNTEAFF.

The genes are TRBV7-3 and TRBJ2-3; D is unclear. Looked up from germline, CDR1 is SGHTA and CDR2 is FQGTGA. The CDR3 has 10 residues. V was shortened by 5 bases and J by 5 bases, with 2 bases between the two germline ends. The CDR3 region has the DNA TGTGCCAGCAGCCGAGATACGCAGTATTTT. This gives the protein CASSRDTQYF.

The chain links TRBV10-1 to TRBJ2-7, with D hard to call. Deletions cut 4 bases from V and 6 bases from J, with 13 bases between. CDR3 size: 13 residues. CDR1 is WNHNN, CDR2 SYGVQD, per germline (reference sequence). CDR3 sequence: CASSVDRFSEQYF. CDR3 DNA sequence: TGCGCCAGCAGTGTCGATAGATTCTCCGAGCAGTACTTC.